The sequence of this T cell receptor (beta chain) was determined in a study of OX40 agonist ivuxolimab in advanced cancers. Looked up from germline, CDR1 is SGHTA and CDR2 is FQGNSA. This CDR3 region has 16 residues. V was trimmed by 2 bases and J by 1 base, leaving 11 bases between them. The data were produced by immunoSEQ multiplex PCR, yet TCRdb's version contains in-frame clones alone and is incomplete. The table records about 9,700 clones, around three quarters of them present only once. The origin of this receptor is an adult with an advanced solid tumor such as melanoma, head and neck, liver or kidney cancer. V gene TRBV7-2 combines with J gene TRBJ2-2; D unclear. Sample: CD4+ or CD8+ T cells sorted from blood, taken in a trial of the OX40 agonist ivuxolimab. The CDR3 region has the DNA TGTGCCAGCAGCTTAATGTGGGTCCAGAACACCGGGGAGCTGTTTTTT. Amino acids: CASSLMWVQNTGELFF.